The rows below give T cell receptor beta chains drawn from one sample of a study of T cells in localized non-small cell lung cancer. Here immunoSEQ multiplex PCR was the method, and the copy in TCRdb shows in-frame clones only, minus some. The sample contains some 85,000 clones, over 60% of which appear only once. Sequencing used PBMCs, obtained before any cancer treatment. Source of these receptors: a man between 35 and 75 years old with stage II squamous cell lung carcinoma. The CDR3 runs from the conserved cysteine through the conserved F or W. A D gene is named only where the DNA matches it firmly. Where a row states a size, it is once, few, many or the class of an expanded clone; other rows omit it.

V	D	length	J	size	DNA	CDR3
TRBV2	.	12	TRBJ2-3	.	TGTGCCAGCAGCCAGGGATACCATACGCAGTATTTT	CASSQGYHTQYF
TRBV5-4	.	15	TRBJ1-2	.	TGTGCCAGCAGCTTGGGGGGCAGCAGCACGACAGGCTACACCTTC	CASSLGGSSTTGYTF
TRBV7-8	TRBD1	14	TRBJ2-1	.	TGTGCCAGCAGCTTACAGGGGGCGCGGTCTGAGCAGTTCTTC	CASSLQGARSEQFF
TRBV27	.	15	TRBJ2-7	.	TGTGCCAGCAGTTTAGGGGGGGGCTTGGCCTACGAGCAGTACTTC	CASSLGGGLAYEQYF
TRBV19	.	13	TRBJ2-7	.	TGTGCCAGTAGTATGGCCGGACCCTACGAGCAGTACTTC	CASSMAGPYEQYF
TRBV7-2	TRBD2	17	TRBJ2-1	.	TGTGCCAGCAGCTTAGATCAGGGACTAGCGGGACGGGGTGAGCAGTTCTTC	CASSLDQGLAGRGEQFF
TRBV14	.	14	TRBJ1-5	.	TGTGCCAGCAGCCCCGGACTGTCGGGACAGCCCCAGCATTTT	CASSPGLSGQPQHF
TRBV10-3	TRBD2	13	TRBJ2-1	.	TGTGCCATCAATGGCGGGAGCAACAATGAGCAGTTCTTC	CAINGGSNNEQFF
TRBV4-1	.	13	TRBJ1-1	.	TGCGCCAGCCTGGGAGGGTGGAACACTGAAGCTTTCTTT	CASLGGWNTEAFF
TRBV6-1	.	15	TRBJ1-4	.	TGTGCCAGCAGTGAAGAGGGGGGCTGGGGTGAAAAACTGTTTTTT	CASSEEGGWGEKLFF
TRBV29-1	TRBD2	15	TRBJ2-4	.	TGCAGCGCCCTGGGGGGGGGAAAAGCCAAAAACATTCAGTACTTC	CSALGGGKAKNIQYF
TRBV30	TRBD1	15	TRBJ2-3	.	TGTGCCTGGAGTGGACAGGGGGCGCGGGTAGATACGCAGTATTTT	CAWSGQGARVDTQYF
TRBV29-1	.	14	TRBJ2-2	.	TGCAGCGTTGAGTCCCGGGGGCGGACCGGGGAGCTGTTTTTT	CSVESRGRTGELFF
TRBV28	TRBD1	17	TRBJ1-2	.	TGTGCCAGCAGTTTTTTTGGCCCCAGGGGGGGGAACTATGGCTACACCTTC	CASSFFGPRGGNYGYTF
TRBV15	.	17	TRBJ1-3	.	TGTGCCACCAGCAGAGGAAATAAAGGCAAGGCTGGAAACACCATATATTTT	CATSRGNKGKAGNTIYF
TRBV7-3	.	13	TRBJ2-3	.	TGTGCCAGCAGCTTAGGGAAGGAAGATACGCAGTATTTT	CASSLGKEDTQYF
TRBV9	TRBD1	15	TRBJ1-1	once	TGTGCCAGCAGCGTAGCCGGACAGGCCTACACTGAAGCTTTCTTT	CASSVAGQAYTEAFF
TRBV7-9	.	13	TRBJ1-6	once	TGTGCCAGCAGCTTTAGTTCGGATTCACCCCTCCACTTT	CASSFSSDSPLHF
TRBV14	.	14	TRBJ1-1	.	TGTGCCAGCAGCCAAGATCATCCGGGATCTGAAGCTTTCTTT	CASSQDHPGSEAFF
TRBV29-1	TRBD2	17	TRBJ2-2	.	TGCAGCGCCGCAAGCGGGAGCCGAGCGATAATGTCCGGGGAGCTGTTTTTT	CSAASGSRAIMSGELFF
TRBV4-2	.	14	TRBJ2-1	.	TGTGCCAGCAGCCAAGAATGGGGAAGGGATGAGCAGTTCTTC	CASSQEWGRDEQFF
TRBV9	TRBD2	14	TRBJ2-3	.	TGTGCCAGCAGCGTAGCGGGGGGGGCAGATACGCAGTATTTT	CASSVAGGADTQYF
TRBV10-2	TRBD1	12	TRBJ2-7	.	TGCGCCAGCCGCGACAGGGCCCACGAGCAGTACTTC	CASRDRAHEQYF
TRBV4-3	.	14	TRBJ2-3	.	TGCGCCAGCAGTAAACAGGGTCGGACAGATACGCAGTATTTT	CASSKQGRTDTQYF
TRBV2	TRBD2	16	TRBJ2-7	.	TGTGCCAGCAGGGCACCGGGACTAGTCACCTCCTACGAGCAGTACTTC	CASRAPGLVTSYEQYF
TRBV19	.	11	TRBJ1-1	few	TGTGCCAGTAGTACGGAAACTGAAGCTTTCTTT	CASSTETEAFF
TRBV6-5	.	13	TRBJ1-1	.	TGTGCCAGCGGGGTCGGGGGGAACACTGAAGCTTTCTTT	CASGVGGNTEAFF
TRBV7-6	.	14	TRBJ1-1	.	TGTGCCAGCAGCTTAGAAGGAGCCGGCACTGAAGCTTTCTTT	CASSLEGAGTEAFF
TRBV2	TRBD2	15	TRBJ2-2	.	TGTGCCAGCAGCCTGACTAGCGGGTACACCGGGGAGCTGTTTTTT	CASSLTSGYTGELFF
TRBV30	.	14	TRBJ2-7	.	TGTGCCTCGGCCCACCGAAAGACCTCACACGAGCAGTACTTC	CASAHRKTSHEQYF
TRBV7-9	TRBD1	18	TRBJ1-2	.	TGTGCCAGCAGCTTCCCGAAGGGGACAGGGGAAGCAGTGCAGGGCTACACCTTC	CASSFPKGTGEAVQGYTF
TRBV9	TRBD1	14	TRBJ2-1	.	TGTGCCAGCAGCGTGGCCATAACCGACAGGGGCAAAGTCTTC	CASSVAITDRGKVF
TRBV5-1	TRBD1	14	TRBJ2-4	.	TGCGCCAGCAGCCCGGGGACAGGGGGAAACATTCAGTACTTC	CASSPGTGGNIQYF
TRBV28	.	15	TRBJ1-2	.	TGTGCCAGCAGCCCGGCCGGCGCCCAGGGCTATGGCTACACCTTC	CASSPAGAQGYGYTF
TRBV6-1	.	15	TRBJ2-1	.	TGTGCCACCCAAGGCGGCGTGAACTCCTACAATGAGCAGTTCTTC	CATQGGVNSYNEQFF
TRBV11-2	TRBD2	16	TRBJ2-7	.	TGTGCCAGCAGCTTAGATCTAAGGACTAGCGGAGACGAGCAGTACTTC	CASSLDLRTSGDEQYF
TRBV6-4	.	14	TRBJ2-1	.	TGTGCCAGCAGTGAAGAGGGGTCCTACAATGAGCAGTTCTTC	CASSEEGSYNEQFF
TRBV18	.	15	TRBJ2-7	.	TGTGCCAGCTCACCACTGCTCGCGACTCCTGCCGCGCAGTACTTC	CASSPLLATPAAQYF
TRBV7-9	.	13	TRBJ1-2	.	TGTGCCAGCAGCTCCGACAGCCTCTATGGCTACACCTTC	CASSSDSLYGYTF
TRBV2	.	14	TRBJ2-7	.	TGTGCCAGCAGTGAAGGGGCAGGAAGCGACGAGCAGTACTTC	CASSEGAGSDEQYF
TRBV5-1	TRBD2	16	TRBJ2-5	.	TGCGCCAGCAGCTTGGATAGGCGGGAGGGCCATGAGACCCAGTACTTC	CASSLDRREGHETQYF
TRBV4-3	.	15	TRBJ2-5	.	TGCGCCAGCAGCCAAGAAGGGGGGGGTTGGCAGACCCAGTACTTC	CASSQEGGGWQTQYF
TRBV19	TRBD1	14	TRBJ2-2	.	TGTGCCAGCCGACAGGGAATTTTCACCGGGGAGCTGTTTTTT	CASRQGIFTGELFF
TRBV6-6	.	11	TRBJ2-5	.	TGTGCCAGCAGCGCCCCGGAGACCCAGTACTTC	CASSAPETQYF
TRBV5-1	.	15	TRBJ2-5	.	TGCGCCAGCAGCCGAGACAGGAACGACCCAGAGACCCAGTACTTC	CASSRDRNDPETQYF
TRBV5-6	TRBD1	15	TRBJ2-7	medium-sized	TGTGCCAGCAGCGGCGGGACAGGGGGCCCCTACGAGCAGTACTTC	CASSGGTGGPYEQYF
TRBV6-5	.	14	TRBJ1-1	few	TGTGCCAGCAGTTCGGTTCAGGGATCTACTGAAGCTTTCTTT	CASSSVQGSTEAFF
TRBV4-2	.	17	TRBJ2-6	.	TGTGCCAGCAGCCAAGAGACAGGAGCCTCTGGGGCCAACGTCCTGACTTTC	CASSQETGASGANVLTF
TRBV2	TRBD2	14	TRBJ2-7	.	TGTGCCAGCACTGGACTAGCGGGCACTAACGAGCAGTACTTC	CASTGLAGTNEQYF
TRBV6-5	TRBD2	16	TRBJ2-1	.	TGTGCCAGCAGTTCCCGGACTAGCGGAATTCACAATGAGCAGTTCTTC	CASSSRTSGIHNEQFF
TRBV30	TRBD1	13	TRBJ2-7	.	TGTGCCTGGAGCGGACAGGTCGGCTACGAGCAGTACTTC	CAWSGQVGYEQYF
TRBV2	.	13	TRBJ1-2	few	TGTGCCAGCACCCCAATTTCTACCTACGGCTACACCTTC	CASTPISTYGYTF
TRBV29-1	.	11	TRBJ2-3	.	TGCAGCGTTGTTGGTACGAGGACGCAGTATTTT	CSVVGTRTQYF
TRBV19	.	15	TRBJ2-3	.	TGTGCCAGTAGTATAGAAGGCTCCCGCACAGATACGCAGTATTTT	CASSIEGSRTDTQYF